What follows are 22 T cell receptor beta chains derived from one specimen sequenced in a study of cytomegalovirus exposure and HLA in healthy donors (dated by TCRdb to about 2017). Preparation of the library involved the immunoSEQ multiplex PCR assay. The multiplex PCR relied on a mix of 60 forward primers for TCR Vbeta segments and 13 reverse primers for TCR Jbeta segments. TCRdb stores this immuneACCESS table with in-frame sequences only. Part of the clones is absent; in the studies checked, under half of the shortfall reflects unresolved V genes, and no reason is known for the rest. The sample table shows over 150,000 clones, and 60% to 85% are seen once. Of the sample, 3% to 3.5% is held by the ten largest clones. Material for sequencing was PBMCs. These receptors were collected from a woman aged 45-65 years in good health and CMV-seropositive.

Here the CDR3 DNA reads TGTGCCAGCAGCCAACCGGGCAGCGGGAGCGGGGAGACCCAGTACTTC. It is translated as CASSQPGSGSGETQYF. J is TRBJ2-5 and V is TRBV4-2, with 8 bases lining up with TRBD2. The germline CDR1 and CDR2 sequences are LGHNA and YNFKEQ. CDR3 length: 16 amino acids. V lost 2 bases, J lost 5 bases, and 10 bases stayed unmatched.

The chain employs TRBV15 and TRBJ1-6; weak D call: TRBD1 (6 bases). Germline V gene lookup returns CDR1 LNHNV and CDR2 YYDKDF (reference sequence). V dropped 3 bases and J dropped 8 bases, with 14 bases sitting between them. The CDR3 is made up of 15 amino acids. For the CDR3, the DNA is TGTGCCACCAGCAGCAGGACAGTTAACGATTCACCCCTCCACTTT. It yields the protein CATSSRTVNDSPLHF.

The V call is TRBV9, the J call TRBJ1-4; the match to TRBD1 covers 9 bases. V lost 1 base to trimming and J lost 8 bases; unmatched junction nucleotides: 6. The CDR3 spans 15 residues. Germline values: CDR1 SGDLS, CDR2 YYNGEE. CDR3 protein: CASSVLGTGTEKLFF. DNA of the CDR3: TGTGCCAGCAGCGTACTAGGGACAGGGACAGAAAAACTGTTTTTT. The whole variable domain, filled in from reference TRBV9 and TRBJ1-4, reads DSGVTQTPKHLITATGQRVTLRCSPRSGDLSVYWYQQSLDQGLQFLIQYYNGEERAKGNILERFSAQQFPDLHSELNLSSLELGDSALYFCASSVLGTGTEKLFFGSGTQLSVL.

V usage is TRBV7-9 and J usage is TRBJ1-1, with 8 bases aligning to TRBD1. Per the germline V gene, CDR1 is SEHNR and CDR2 is FQNEAQ (reference sequence). The V gene end was trimmed by 1 base and the J gene end by 7 bases; junction bases not matched to a gene: 2. The CDR3 loop spans 13 amino acids. The chain's CDR3 is CASSLEQGGEAFF. The CDR3 DNA reads TGTGCCAGCAGCTTAGAACAGGGGGGTGAAGCTTTCTTT.

This clone appeared a single time. The genes are TRBV20-1 and TRBJ2-5; 10 positions match TRBD2. The CDR3 runs to 11 residues. The ends lost 8 bases at V and 3 bases at J; junction bases unmatched: 0. Per the germline V gene, CDR1 is DFQATT and CDR2 is SNEGSKA (reference sequence). CDR3 in amino acids: CSLAGEETQYF. CDR3 coding DNA: TGCAGTCTAGCGGGAGAAGAGACCCAGTACTTC.

The CDR3 is CASSPLGSNQPQHF. CDR3 coding DNA: TGTGCCAGCAGTCCGCTAGGTAGCAATCAGCCCCAGCATTTT. The genes are TRBV27 and TRBJ1-5, with no clear D. CDR1 and CDR2 (germline): MNHEY, SMNVEV (reference sequence). The CDR3 has 14 residues. Trimming stripped 5 bases from V and 0 bases from J, with 8 bases between.

V gene TRBV4-3 combines with J gene TRBJ1-2, with no clear D. This CDR3 is 15 amino acids long. CDR1 is LGHNA, CDR2 YSLEER, per germline. The V end lost 3 bases, the J end lost 0 bases, and 11 bases lay between the germline ends. CDR3 nucleotide sequence: TGCGCCAGCAGCCACTCGTTGGGAGCTAACTATGGCTACACCTTC. Its translation is CASSHSLGANYGYTF.

The chain carries TRBV19 and TRBJ1-1; D may be TRBD1 (5 bases). Germline V gene sequence: CDR1 LNHDA, CDR2 SQIVND (reference sequence). Trimming stripped 7 bases from V and 11 bases from J, with 23 bases between. This CDR3 has 14 amino acids. CDR3 DNA sequence: TGTGCCAGTACCGACGTGGGGGGTGGAGGTGAGGCTTTCTTT. This translates into CASTDVGGGGEAFF.

This clone was observed a handful of times. CDR3 amino acids: CASSEGDRGWVYGYTF. As DNA, the CDR3 is TGTGCCAGCAGTGAAGGTGACAGGGGCTGGGTCTATGGCTACACCTTC. The chain employs TRBV25-1 and TRBJ1-2, with 8 bases matching TRBD1. This CDR3 contains 16 residues. CDR1 MGHDK and CDR2 SYGVNS come from the germline V gene. Unmatched junction bases numbered 9, after V lost 2 bases and J lost 4 bases.

This clone was counted once. This sequence joins TRBV10-3 and TRBJ2-2, with D possibly matching TRBD2 (5 bases). The CDR3 has 17 amino acids. Germline V gene sequence: CDR1 ENHRY, CDR2 SYGVKD. V dropped 0 bases and J dropped 2 bases, with 13 bases sitting between them. The CDR3 DNA is TGTGCCATCAGTGAGTCTTCTCGAGGGAGTAACACCGGGGAGCTGTTTTTT. Translation gives CAISESSRGSNTGELFF.

This chain joins TRBV25-1 and TRBJ2-3; perhaps TRBD1 as D (6 bases). The CDR3 has 13 residues. The germline V and J ends were trimmed by 6 bases and 6 bases, with 13 bases remaining between them. Germline V CDR1 and CDR2: MGHDK, SYGVNS. The CDR3 sequence is CASRDRPTDTQYF. The CDR3 DNA sequence: TGTGCCAGCAGGGACAGACCCACGGATACGCAGTATTTT.

The chain carries TRBV10-3 and TRBJ2-7; 7 bases agree with TRBD2. Germline V CDR1 and CDR2: ENHRY, SYGVKD. CDR3 size: 15 residues. With 7 bases clipped from V and 2 bases from J, the junction kept 11 bases outside the gene matches. CDR3 bases: TGTGCCATCAATTCAGGCGGGAGCGGACCCTACGAGCAGTACTTC. As protein: CAINSGGSGPYEQYF.

This chain connects TRBV7-2 to TRBJ1-1; perhaps TRBD1 as D (6 bases). This CDR3 has 13 amino acids. Trimming cost V 5 bases and J 4 bases, with 11 bases left between them. From germline, CDR1 is SGHTA and CDR2 FQGNSA. The CDR3 reads CASSVQGRTEAFF. CDR3 coding DNA: TGTGCCAGCAGCGTCCAGGGGCGCACTGAAGCTTTCTTT.

The V call is TRBV5-4, the J call TRBJ2-5, with 8 bases lining up with TRBD1. This CDR3 has 17 amino acids. Germline V gives CDR1 SGHNT, CDR2 YYREEE (reference sequence). J gave up 1 base and V 1 base, and 9 bases lay outside the gene matches. The CDR3: CASSLPGGSSVQETQYF. CDR3 DNA: TGTGCCAGCAGCTTGCCAGGGGGCTCCTCCGTCCAAGAGACCCAGTACTTC.

This chain links TRBV28 with TRBJ1-2, with TRBD1 matching 8 bases. The ends lost 10 bases at V and 4 bases at J; junction bases unmatched: 5. CDR1 MDHEN and CDR2 SYDVKM come from the germline V gene. CDR3 length: 12 residues. The CDR3 here is CATKTGVYGYTF. The CDR3 DNA is TGTGCCACCAAGACAGGGGTCTATGGCTACACCTTC.

This chain links TRBV6-5 with TRBJ2-2, with 8 nucleotides matching TRBD1. Unmatched junction bases numbered 0, after V lost 2 bases and J lost 1 base. CDR3 length: 15 residues. Germline CDR1 is MNHEY and CDR2 is SVGAGI. CDR3 sequence: CASSYGTGNTGELFF. Here the CDR3 DNA reads TGTGCCAGCAGTTACGGGACAGGGAACACCGGGGAGCTGTTTTTT.

The chain has TRBV30 and TRBJ1-6; D gene uncertain. V lost 2 bases and J 9 bases, leaving 11 bases between the germline ends. The CDR3 loop spans 13 amino acids. Germline values: CDR1 GTSNPN, CDR2 SVGIG (reference sequence). CDR3 DNA sequence: TGTGCCTGGAGTACGGGTGAAGCTTCACCCCTCCACTTT. Translation: CAWSTGEASPLHF.

The chain carries TRBV4-3 and TRBJ1-2; 9 bases line up with TRBD1. V shed 2 bases and J 7 bases; nucleotides not matched to a gene: 5. Germline-derived CDR1 and CDR2 are LGHNA and YSLEER. This CDR3 has 14 amino acids. Here the CDR3 reads CASSQPGQGLGYTF. The DNA of the CDR3 is TGCGCCAGCAGCCAACCGGGACAGGGTCTTGGCTACACCTTC.

The V call is TRBV11-3, the J call TRBJ2-1, with 11 bases matching TRBD2. V lost 4 bases to trimming and J lost 6 bases; unmatched junction nucleotides: 17. This CDR3 spans 19 amino acids. In germline, CDR1 is SGHNT, CDR2 YENEEA. CDR3 in amino acids: CASSYSGLAVLATGNEQFF. The CDR3 bases are TGTGCCAGCAGCTATTCGGGACTAGCGGTCCTGGCCACGGGCAATGAGCAGTTCTTC.

The V gene is TRBV2, the J gene TRBJ2-1, with 11 bases that match TRBD2. The CDR3 runs to 14 residues. Per germline, CDR1 SNHLY and CDR2 FYNNEI. The ends lost 4 bases at V and 10 bases at J; junction bases unmatched: 6. The CDR3 is CASSGGLAGGEQFF. The DNA for the CDR3 is TGTGCCAGCAGTGGCGGGCTAGCGGGAGGAGAGCAGTTCTTC.

This clone was counted once. This chain uses TRBV4-1 with TRBJ1-2; 7 bases agree with TRBD1. Germline CDR1 reads MGHRA; CDR2 reads YSYEKL. With V trimmed by 1 base and J by 3 bases, 8 bases remained unmatched. The CDR3 is made up of 16 amino acids. In nucleotides, the CDR3 is TGCGCCAGCAGCCAAGGGCCCCTCACAGGGGACTATGGCTACACCTTC. It encodes CASSQGPLTGDYGYTF.

The chain uses TRBV7-2 and TRBJ2-1; D is perhaps TRBD2 (6 bases). Trimming pared 6 bases from V and 5 bases from J, leaving 17 bases between. Looked up from germline, CDR1 is SGHTA and CDR2 is FQGNSA. The CDR3 contains 15 residues. This CDR3 reads CASRWLGSGHNEQFF. The CDR3 nucleotides read TGTGCCAGCAGGTGGTTAGGTAGCGGACACAATGAGCAGTTCTTC.